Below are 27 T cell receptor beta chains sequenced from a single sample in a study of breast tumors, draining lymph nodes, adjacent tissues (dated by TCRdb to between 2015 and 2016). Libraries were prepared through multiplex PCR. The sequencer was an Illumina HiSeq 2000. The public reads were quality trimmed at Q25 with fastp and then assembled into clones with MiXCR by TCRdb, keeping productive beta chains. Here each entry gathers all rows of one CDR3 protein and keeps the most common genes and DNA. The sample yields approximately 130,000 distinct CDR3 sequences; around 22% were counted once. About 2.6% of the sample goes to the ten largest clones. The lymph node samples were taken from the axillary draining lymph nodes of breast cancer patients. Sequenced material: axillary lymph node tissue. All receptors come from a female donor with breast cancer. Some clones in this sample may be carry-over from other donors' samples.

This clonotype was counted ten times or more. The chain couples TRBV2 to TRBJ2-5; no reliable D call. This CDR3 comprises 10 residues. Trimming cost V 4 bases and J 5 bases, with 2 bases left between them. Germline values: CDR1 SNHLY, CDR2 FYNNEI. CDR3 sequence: CASSVETQYF. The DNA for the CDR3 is TGTGCCAGCAGTGTGGAGACCCAGTACTTC.

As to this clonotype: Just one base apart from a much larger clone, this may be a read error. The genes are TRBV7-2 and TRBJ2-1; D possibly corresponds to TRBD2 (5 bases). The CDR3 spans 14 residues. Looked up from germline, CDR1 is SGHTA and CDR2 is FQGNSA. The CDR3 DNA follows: TGTGCCGGCAGCCCCGGGAACCTATACAATGAGCAGTTCTTC. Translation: CAGSPGNLYNEQFF.

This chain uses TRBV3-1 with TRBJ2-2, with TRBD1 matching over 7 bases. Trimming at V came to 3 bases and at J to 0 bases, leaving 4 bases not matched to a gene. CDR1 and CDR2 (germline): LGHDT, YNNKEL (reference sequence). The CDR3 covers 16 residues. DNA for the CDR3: TGTGCCAGCAGCCACGCGGACAGGACGAACACCGGGGAGCTGTTTTTT. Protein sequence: CASSHADRTNTGELFF.

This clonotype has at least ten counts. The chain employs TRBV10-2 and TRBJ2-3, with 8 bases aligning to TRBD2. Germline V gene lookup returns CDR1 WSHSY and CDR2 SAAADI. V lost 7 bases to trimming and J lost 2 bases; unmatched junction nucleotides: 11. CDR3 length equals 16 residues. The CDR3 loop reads CASTPSGGPSTDTQYF. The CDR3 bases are TGCGCCAGCACGCCTTCGGGAGGGCCCTCCACAGATACGCAGTATTTT.

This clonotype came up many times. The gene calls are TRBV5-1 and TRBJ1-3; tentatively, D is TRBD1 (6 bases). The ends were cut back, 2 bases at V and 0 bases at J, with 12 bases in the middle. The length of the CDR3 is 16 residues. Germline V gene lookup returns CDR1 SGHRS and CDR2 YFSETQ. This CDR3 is CASSFTGRSSGNTIYF. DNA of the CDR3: TGCGCCAGCAGCTTTACAGGGAGAAGCTCTGGAAACACCATATATTTT. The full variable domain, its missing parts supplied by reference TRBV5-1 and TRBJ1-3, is KAGVTQTPRYLIKTRGQQVTLSCSPISGHRSVSWYQQTPGQGLQFLFEYFSETQRNKGNFPGRFSGRQFSNSRSEMNVSTLELGDSALYLCASSFTGRSSGNTIYFGEGSWLTVV.

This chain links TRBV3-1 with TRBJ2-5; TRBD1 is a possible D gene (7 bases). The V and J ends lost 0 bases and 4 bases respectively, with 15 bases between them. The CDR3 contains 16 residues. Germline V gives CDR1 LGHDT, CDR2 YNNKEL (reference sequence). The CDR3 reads CASSQEVGGGAETQYF. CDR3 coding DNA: TGTGCCAGCAGCCAAGAGGTCGGAGGGGGCGCAGAGACCCAGTACTTC.

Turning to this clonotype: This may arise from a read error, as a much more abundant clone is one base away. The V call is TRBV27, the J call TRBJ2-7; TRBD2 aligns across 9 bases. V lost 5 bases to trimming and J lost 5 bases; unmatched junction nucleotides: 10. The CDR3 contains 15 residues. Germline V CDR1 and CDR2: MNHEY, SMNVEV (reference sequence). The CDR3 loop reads CASSPFRTSVDEQYF. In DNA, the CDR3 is TGTGCCAGCAGTCCGTTCAGGACTAGCGTCGACGAGCAGTACTTC.

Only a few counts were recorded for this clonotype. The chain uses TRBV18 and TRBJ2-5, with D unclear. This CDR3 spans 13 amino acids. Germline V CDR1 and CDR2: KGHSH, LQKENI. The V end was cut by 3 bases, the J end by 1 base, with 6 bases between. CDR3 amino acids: CASSPSTQETQYF. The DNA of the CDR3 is TGTGCCAGCTCACCGTCGACCCAAGAGACCCAGTACTTC.

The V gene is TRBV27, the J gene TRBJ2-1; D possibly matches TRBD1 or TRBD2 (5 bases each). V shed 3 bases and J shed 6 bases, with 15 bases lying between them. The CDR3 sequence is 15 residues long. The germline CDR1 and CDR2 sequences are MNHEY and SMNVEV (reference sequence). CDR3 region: CASSFLGTPSNEQFF. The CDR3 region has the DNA TGTGCCAGCAGTTTTCTCGGGACGCCTTCCAATGAGCAGTTCTTC.

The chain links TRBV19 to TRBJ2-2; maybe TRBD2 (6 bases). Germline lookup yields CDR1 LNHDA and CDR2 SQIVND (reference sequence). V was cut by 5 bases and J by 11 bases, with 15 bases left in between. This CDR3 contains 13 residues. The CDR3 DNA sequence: TGTGCCAGTAGTTTTAGCGGAACCAGAGAGCTGTTTTTT. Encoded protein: CASSFSGTRELFF.

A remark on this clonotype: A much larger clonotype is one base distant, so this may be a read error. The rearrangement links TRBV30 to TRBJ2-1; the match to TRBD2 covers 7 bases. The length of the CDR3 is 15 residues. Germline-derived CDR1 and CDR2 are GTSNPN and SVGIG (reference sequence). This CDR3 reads CAWSMASGSYSEQFF. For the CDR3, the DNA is TGTGCCTGGAGTATGGCTAGCGGCTCCTACAGTGAGCAGTTCTTC. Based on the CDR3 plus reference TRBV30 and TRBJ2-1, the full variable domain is SQTIHQWPATLVQPVGSPLSLECTVEGTSNPNLYWYRQAAGRGLQLLFYSVGIGQISSEVPQNLSASRPQDRQFILSSKKLLLSDSGFYLCAWSMASGSYSEQFFGPGTRLTVL.

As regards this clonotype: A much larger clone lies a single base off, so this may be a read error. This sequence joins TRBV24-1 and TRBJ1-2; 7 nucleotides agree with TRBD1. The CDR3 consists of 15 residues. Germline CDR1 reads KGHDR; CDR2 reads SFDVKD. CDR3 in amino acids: CATSDRVQGDYGHTF. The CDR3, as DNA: TGTGCCACCAGTGATCGGGTTCAGGGGGACTATGGCCACACCTTC.

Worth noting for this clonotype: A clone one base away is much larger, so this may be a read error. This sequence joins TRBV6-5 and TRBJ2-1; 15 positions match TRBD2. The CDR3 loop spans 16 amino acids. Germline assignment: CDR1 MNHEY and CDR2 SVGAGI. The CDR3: CASSPGLAGGRKEQLF. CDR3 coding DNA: TGTGCCAGCAGCCCCGGACTAGCGGGAGGGAGGAAGGAGCAGCTCTTC.

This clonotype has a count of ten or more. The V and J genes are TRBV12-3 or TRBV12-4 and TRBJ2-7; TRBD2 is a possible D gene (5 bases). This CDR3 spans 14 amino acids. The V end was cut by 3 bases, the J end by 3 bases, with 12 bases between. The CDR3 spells CASSFSSTNYEQYF. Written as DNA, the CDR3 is TGTGCCAGCAGTTTTTCTAGCACGAACTACGAGCAGTACTTC.

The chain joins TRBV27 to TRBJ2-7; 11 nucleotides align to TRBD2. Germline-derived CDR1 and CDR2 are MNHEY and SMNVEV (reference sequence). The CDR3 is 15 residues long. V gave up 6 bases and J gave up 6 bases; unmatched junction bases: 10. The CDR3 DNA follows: TGTGCCAGCAGGGAGCTAGCGGGAGGTAAATCCGAGCAGTACTTC. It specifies CASRELAGGKSEQYF.

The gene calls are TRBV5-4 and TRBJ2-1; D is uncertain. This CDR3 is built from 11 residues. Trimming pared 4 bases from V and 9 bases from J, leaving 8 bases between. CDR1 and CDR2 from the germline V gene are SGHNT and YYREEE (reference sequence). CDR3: CASSMVGEQFF. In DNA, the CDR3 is TGTGCCAGCAGCATGGTTGGTGAGCAGTTCTTC.

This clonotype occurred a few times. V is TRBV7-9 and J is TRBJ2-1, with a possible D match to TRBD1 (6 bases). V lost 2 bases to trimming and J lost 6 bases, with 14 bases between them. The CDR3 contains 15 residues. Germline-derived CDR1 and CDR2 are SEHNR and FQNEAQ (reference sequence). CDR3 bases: TGTGCCAGCAGCTTAAGCGGACAGAGTTTCAATGAGCAGTTCTTC. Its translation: CASSLSGQSFNEQFF.

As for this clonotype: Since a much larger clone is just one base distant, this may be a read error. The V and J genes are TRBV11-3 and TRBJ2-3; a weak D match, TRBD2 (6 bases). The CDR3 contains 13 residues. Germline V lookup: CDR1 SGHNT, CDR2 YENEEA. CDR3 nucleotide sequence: TGTGCCAGCAGAACGGGAGTCGGGGATAGGCAGTATTTT. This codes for CASRTGVGDRQYF.

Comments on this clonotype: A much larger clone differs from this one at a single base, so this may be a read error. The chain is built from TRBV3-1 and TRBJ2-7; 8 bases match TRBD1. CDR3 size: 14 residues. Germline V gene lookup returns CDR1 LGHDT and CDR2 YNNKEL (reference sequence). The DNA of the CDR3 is TGTGCCAGCGGCCAAGACAGGGGCCGGGGAGAGCAGTACTTC. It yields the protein CASGQDRGRGEQYF.

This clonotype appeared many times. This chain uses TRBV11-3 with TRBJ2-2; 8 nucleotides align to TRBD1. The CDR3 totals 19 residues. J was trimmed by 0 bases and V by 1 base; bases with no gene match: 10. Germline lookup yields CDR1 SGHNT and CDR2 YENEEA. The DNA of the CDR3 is TGTGCCAGCAGCTTAGGGGCCCGGACAGGGAATGCGAACACCGGGGAGCTGTTTTTT. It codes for CASSLGARTGNANTGELFF.

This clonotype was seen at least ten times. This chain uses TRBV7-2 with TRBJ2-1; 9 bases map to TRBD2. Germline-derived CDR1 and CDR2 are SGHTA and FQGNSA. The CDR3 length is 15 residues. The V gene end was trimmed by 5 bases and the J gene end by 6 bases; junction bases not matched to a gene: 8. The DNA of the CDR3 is TGTGCCAGCAGCCTTGGGACTAGCCGACTCAATGAGCAGTTCTTC. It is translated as CASSLGTSRLNEQFF.

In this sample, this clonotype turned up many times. CDR3 DNA: TGTGCCAGCAGCTTAGACTCGGGAGAGACCCAGTACTTC. This sequence encodes CASSLDSGETQYF. The chain uses TRBV7-3 and TRBJ2-5; D uncertain. The ends were cut back, 2 bases at V and 4 bases at J, with 8 bases in the middle. Germline V gene lookup returns CDR1 SGHTA and CDR2 FQGTGA. CDR3 size: 13 residues.

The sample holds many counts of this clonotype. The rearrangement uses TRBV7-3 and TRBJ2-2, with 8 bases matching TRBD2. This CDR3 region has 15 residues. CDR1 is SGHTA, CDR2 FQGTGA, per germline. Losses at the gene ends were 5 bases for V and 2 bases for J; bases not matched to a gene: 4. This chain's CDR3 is CASSVAGPNTGELFF. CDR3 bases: TGTGCCAGCAGCGTAGCGGGGCCAAACACCGGGGAGCTGTTTTTT.

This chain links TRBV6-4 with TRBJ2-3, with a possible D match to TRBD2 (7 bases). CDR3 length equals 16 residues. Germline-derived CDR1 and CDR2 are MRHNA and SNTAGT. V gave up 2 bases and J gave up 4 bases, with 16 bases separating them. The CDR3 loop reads CASSDTFAGAADTQYF. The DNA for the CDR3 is TGTGCCAGCAGTGACACCTTTGCGGGGGCCGCAGATACGCAGTATTTT.

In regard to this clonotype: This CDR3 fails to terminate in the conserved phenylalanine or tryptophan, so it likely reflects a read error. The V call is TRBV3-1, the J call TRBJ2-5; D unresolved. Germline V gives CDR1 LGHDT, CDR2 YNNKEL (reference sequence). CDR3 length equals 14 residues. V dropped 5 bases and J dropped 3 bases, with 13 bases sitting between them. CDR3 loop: CASSFRRYKETQYL. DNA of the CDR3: TGTGCCAGCAGCTTCAGAAGGTACAAAGAGACCCAGTACCTC.

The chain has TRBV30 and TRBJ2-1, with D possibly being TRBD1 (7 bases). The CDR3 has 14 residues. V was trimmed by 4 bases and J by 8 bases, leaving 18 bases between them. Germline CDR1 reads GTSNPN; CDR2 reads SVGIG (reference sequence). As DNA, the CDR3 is TGTGCCTGGAATTCTTTAACAGGGGAGGATGAGCAGTTCTTC. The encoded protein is CAWNSLTGEDEQFF.

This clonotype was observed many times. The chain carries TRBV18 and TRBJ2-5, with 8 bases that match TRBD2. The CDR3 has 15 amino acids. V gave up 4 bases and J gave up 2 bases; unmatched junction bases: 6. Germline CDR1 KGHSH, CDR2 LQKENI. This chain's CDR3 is CASSLDSGTQETQYF. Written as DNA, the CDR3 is TGTGCCAGCTCACTCGATAGCGGGACGCAAGAGACCCAGTACTTC.